The TCR beta chain under discussion was sequenced for a study of esophageal squamous cell carcinoma under preoperative chemotherapy (dated by TCRdb to 2016 to 2019). For the study in its entirety: In the study, TCR repertoires were profiled in both peripheral blood T cells and tumor-infiltrating lymphocytes. The study examined the effect of paclitaxel-nedaplatin chemotherapy on T-cell receptor repertoires in patients with esophageal squamous cell carcinoma. Five or six patients with primary esophageal squamous cell carcinoma were included in the cohort. Repertoires from samples taken before paclitaxel-nedaplatin therapy were compared with repertoires from samples taken after paclitaxel-nedaplatin therapy.

Libraries were made using PCR. For sequencing, a HiSeq X Ten was employed. TCR repertoires were characterized by high-throughput sequencing. TCRdb applied fastp at Q25 and MiXCR to the public reads, then kept only in-frame beta chains. Identical CDR3 proteins give one entry, which carries the most common genes and DNA. This sample has some 30,000 distinct CDR3 sequences in its table, and under 60% of those were observed once. The top ten hold about 12% of the sample. In light of the paper, this sample's time point label describes: before preoperative PTX-NDP chemotherapy. Paclitaxel-nedaplatin was administered to patients as preoperative chemotherapy before surgery. About this clonotype: This receptor's antigen is unknown. The junction does not match germline at one end; this may be a read error.

The paper's findings and limits, for the study overall: Tumor-infiltrating lymphocytes after treatment appeared to come partly from peripheral T cells migrating into the tumor, rather than solely from local clonal changes. After chemotherapy, peripheral T cells showed a significant rise in TCR diversity, whereas tumor-infiltrating lymphocytes did not. Immediate and substantial changes in clonotype frequency were induced by paclitaxel-nedaplatin therapy, and contraction rather than amplification was more likely to be observed among abundant clones. Only five patients with esophageal squamous cell carcinoma were analyzed, making for a small cohort.

This TCR was recovered from a human donor with esophageal squamous cell carcinoma. The donor label of this sample is uncertain. This sample was taken from a patient given preoperative chemotherapy.

The DNA sequence follows: TGTGCCAGGGATGTTAGCACCGGTACGCTGTATTTT. This sequence encodes CARDVSTGTLYF. The sequence links TRBV12-3 or TRBV12-4 to TRBJ2-2; too little of a D gene remains to name it. From cysteine to phenylalanine, the CDR3 is 12 amino acids long. Of the read, only the CDR3 DNA is kept; its 36 bases are in frame from base 1.